This T cell receptor (beta chain) was identified in a study of early T cells in non-severe SARS-CoV-2 infection. The CDR3 is 13 residues long. Germline V lookup: CDR1 GTSNPN, CDR2 SVGIG (reference sequence). Each CDR3 protein is one row after TCRdb ran MiXCR on the 5' RACE reads. The sample lists just under 30,000 distinct CDR3 sequences, about 5.5% occurring once. A word on this clonotype: This sequence may be a read error, since a much larger clone differs from it by one base.

The origin of this receptor is an adult who was a healthcare worker with PCR-confirmed SARS-CoV-2 infection or an uninfected control (not recorded which). V is TRBV30 and J is TRBJ1-1, with D unclear. The sample was whole blood. CDR3 protein: CAWSPRTNTEAYF. The DNA of the CDR3 is TGTGCCTGGAGTCCTAGAACGAACACTGAAGCTTACTTT. The variable domain in full, with the rest retrieved from reference TRBV30 and TRBJ1-1, is SQTIHQWPATLVQPVGSPLSLECTVEGTSNPNLYWYRQAAGRGLQLLFYSVGIGQISSEVPQNLSASRPQDRQFILSSKKLLLSDSGFYLCAWSPRTNTEAYFGQGTRLTVV.